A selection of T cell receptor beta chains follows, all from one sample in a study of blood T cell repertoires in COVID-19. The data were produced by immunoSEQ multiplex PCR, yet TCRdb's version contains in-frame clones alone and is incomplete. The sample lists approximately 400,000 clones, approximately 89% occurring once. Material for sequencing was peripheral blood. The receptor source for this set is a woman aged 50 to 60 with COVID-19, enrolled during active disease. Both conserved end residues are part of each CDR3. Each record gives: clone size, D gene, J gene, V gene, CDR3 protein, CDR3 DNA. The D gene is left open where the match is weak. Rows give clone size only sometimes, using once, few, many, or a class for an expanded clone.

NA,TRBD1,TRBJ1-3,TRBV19,CASSIVILAGGFGNTIYF,TGTGCCAGTAGTATTGTGATCCTCGCAGGGGGTTTTGGAAACACCATATATTTT
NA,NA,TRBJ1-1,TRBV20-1,CSALLGTEAFF,TGCAGTGCTTTGCTCGGCACTGAAGCTTTCTTT
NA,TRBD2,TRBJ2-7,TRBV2,CASSRTSSGGGYEQYF,TGTGCCAGCAGTAGGACATCTAGCGGGGGGGGATACGAGCAGTACTTC
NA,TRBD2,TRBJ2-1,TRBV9,CASSPIAGGLYEQFF,TGTGCCAGCAGCCCTATAGCGGGGGGGCTCTATGAGCAGTTCTTC
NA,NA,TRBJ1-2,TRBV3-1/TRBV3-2,CASLSQNYGYTF,TGTGCCAGCTTGTCACAAAACTATGGCTACACCTTC
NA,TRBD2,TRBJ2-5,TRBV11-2,CASSLEGTSGVETQYF,TGTGCCAGCAGCTTAGAGGGGACTAGCGGGGTGGAGACCCAGTACTTC
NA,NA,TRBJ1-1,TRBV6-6,CASSYSTGIEAFF,TGTGCCAGCAGTTACTCGACCGGGATTGAAGCTTTCTTT
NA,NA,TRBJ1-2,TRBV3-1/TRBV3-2,CASRLFGGRDYGYTF,TGTGCCAGCAGGTTGTTCGGGGGGCGCGACTATGGCTACACCTTC
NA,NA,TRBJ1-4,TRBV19,CASRSRSDEKLFF,TGTGCCAGTAGGTCCCGAAGCGACGAAAAGCTGTTTTTT
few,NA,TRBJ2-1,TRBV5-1,CASSMNIDNEQFF,TGCGCCAGCAGCATGAATATAGACAATGAGCAGTTCTTC
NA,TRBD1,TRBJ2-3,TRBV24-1,CATRGTGGADTQYF,TGTGCCACCAGAGGGACAGGGGGCGCAGATACGCAGTATTTT
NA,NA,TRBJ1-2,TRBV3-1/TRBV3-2,CASSQDLGYGYTF,TGTGCCAGCAGCCAAGATCTAGGCTATGGCTACACCTTC
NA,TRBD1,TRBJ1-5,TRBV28,CASSPRTGVSNQPQHF,TGTGCCAGCAGCCCAAGGACAGGCGTTAGCAATCAGCCCCAGCATTTT
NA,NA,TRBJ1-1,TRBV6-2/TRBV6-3,CASSYSGGEGTEAFF,TGTGCCAGCAGTTACTCGGGAGGGGAGGGTACTGAAGCTTTCTTT
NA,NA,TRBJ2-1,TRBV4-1,CASSPSSDEQFF,TGCGCCAGCAGCCCCTCCTCGGATGAGCAGTTCTTC
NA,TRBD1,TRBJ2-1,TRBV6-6,CAGGQARNEQFF,TGTGCCGGCGGACAGGCGCGCAATGAGCAGTTCTTC
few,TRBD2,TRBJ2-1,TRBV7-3,CASSLAGGPNEQFF,TGTGCCAGCAGCTTAGCGGGGGGGCCCAATGAGCAGTTCTTC
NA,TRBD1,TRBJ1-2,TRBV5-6,CASSPVTGNYGYTF,TGTGCCAGCAGCCCAGTGACAGGGAACTATGGCTACACCTTC
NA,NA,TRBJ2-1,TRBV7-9,CASHPYGVGWNEQFF,TGTGCCAGCCACCCTTACGGGGTTGGTTGGAATGAGCAGTTCTTC
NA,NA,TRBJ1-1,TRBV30,CAWSVGVEGRTEAFF,TGTGCCTGGAGTGTAGGGGTTGAGGGGAGGACTGAAGCTTTCTTT
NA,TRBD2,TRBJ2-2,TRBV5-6,CASSSGGLVGTTGELFF,TGTGCCAGCAGCTCGGGGGGGTTGGTCGGGACAACCGGGGAGCTGTTTTTT
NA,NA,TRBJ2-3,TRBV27,CASSFGVAATDTQYF,TGTGCCAGCAGTTTTGGAGTAGCGGCTACAGATACGCAGTATTTT
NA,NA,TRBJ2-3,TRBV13,CASSPGRSDTQYF,TGTGCCAGCAGCCCAGGGCGTTCGGATACGCAGTATTTT
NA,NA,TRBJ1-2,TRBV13,CASRYATGQPYGYTF,TGTGCCAGCAGATACGCCACGGGACAACCCTATGGCTACACCTTC
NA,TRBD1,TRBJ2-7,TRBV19,CASSTDRGLEQYF,TGTGCCAGTAGTACGGACAGGGGGCTTGAGCAGTACTTC
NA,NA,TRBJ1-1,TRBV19,CATSSMPGTEAFF,TGTGCCACCAGTAGTATGCCAGGCACTGAAGCTTTCTTT
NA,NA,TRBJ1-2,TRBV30,CAWTNTDVQGYTF,TGTGCCTGGACCAACACAGACGTTCAGGGCTACACCTTC
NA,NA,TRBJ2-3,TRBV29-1,CSIEQGGWDTQYF,TGCAGCATTGAACAGGGCGGCTGGGATACGCAGTATTTT
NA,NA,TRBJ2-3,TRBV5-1,CASSLGGAADTQYF,TGCGCCAGCAGCTTGGGTGGGGCCGCAGATACGCAGTATTTT
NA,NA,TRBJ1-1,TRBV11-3,CASSPQGRDTEAFF,TGTGCCAGCAGCCCCCAGGGTAGGGACACTGAAGCTTTCTTT